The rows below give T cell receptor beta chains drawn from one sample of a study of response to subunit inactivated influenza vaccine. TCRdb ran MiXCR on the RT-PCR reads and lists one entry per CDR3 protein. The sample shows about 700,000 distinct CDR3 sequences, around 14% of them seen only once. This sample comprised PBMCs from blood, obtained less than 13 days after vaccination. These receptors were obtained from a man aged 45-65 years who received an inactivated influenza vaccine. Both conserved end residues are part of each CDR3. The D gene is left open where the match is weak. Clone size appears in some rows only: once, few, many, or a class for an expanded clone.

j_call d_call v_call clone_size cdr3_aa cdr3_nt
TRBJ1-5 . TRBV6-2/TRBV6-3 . CASSYLQVPGPQPQHF TGTGCCAGCAGTTATCTACAGGTCCCCGGGCCTCAGCCCCAGCATTTT
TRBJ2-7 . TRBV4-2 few CASSREAGGFYEQYF TGTGCCAGCAGCCGGGAGGCAGGGGGATTCTACGAGCAGTACTTC
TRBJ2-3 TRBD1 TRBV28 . CASRGDRVGDTQYF TGTGCCAGCAGGGGGGACAGGGTAGGAGATACGCAGTATTTT
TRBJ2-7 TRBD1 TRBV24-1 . CATSDPGTGDSEQYF TGTGCCACCAGTGATCCCGGGACAGGCGATTCCGAGCAGTACTTC
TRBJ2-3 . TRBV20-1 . CSASRGTDTQYF TGCAGTGCTAGCCGCGGCACAGATACGCAGTATTTT
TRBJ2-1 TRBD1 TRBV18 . CASSPSQTGASSYNEQFF TGTGCCAGCTCACCCTCTCAGACAGGGGCCAGCTCCTACAATGAGCAGTTCTTC
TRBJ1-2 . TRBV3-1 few CASSQEGIYGYTF TGTGCCAGCAGCCAAGAAGGGATCTATGGCTACACCTTC
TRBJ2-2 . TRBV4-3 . CASSQDLDPHTGELFF TGCGCCAGCAGCCAAGATTTAGACCCGCACACCGGGGAGCTGTTTTTT
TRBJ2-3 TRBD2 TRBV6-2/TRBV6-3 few CASSSGLAVDTQYF TGTGCCAGCAGTTCGGGACTAGCTGTGGATACGCAGTATTTT
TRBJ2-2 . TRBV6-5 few CASSYGDTGELFF TGTGCCAGCAGTTACGGGGACACCGGGGAGCTGTTTTTT
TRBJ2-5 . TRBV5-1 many CASSLGGVQETQYF TGTGCCAGCAGTTTAGGGGGGGTTCAAGAGACCCAGTACTTC
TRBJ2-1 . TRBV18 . CASSPPAGTGKQFF TGTGCCAGCTCACCACCGGCCGGGACCGGGAAGCAGTTCTTC
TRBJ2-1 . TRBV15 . CATRDSSGSYNEQFF TGTGCCACCAGGGACTCAAGCGGGTCCTACAATGAGCAGTTCTTC
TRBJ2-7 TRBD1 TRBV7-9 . CASSQTGVPYEQYF TGTGCCAGCAGCCAGACAGGGGTCCCCTACGAGCAGTACTTC
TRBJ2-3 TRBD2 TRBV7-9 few CASSLTGTSGSQDTQYF TGTGCCAGCAGCTTGACCGGGACTAGCGGGAGTCAAGATACGCAGTATTTT
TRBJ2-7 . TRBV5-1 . CASSLYQDSYEQYF TGCGCCAGCAGCTTATACCAGGACTCCTACGAGCAGTACTTC
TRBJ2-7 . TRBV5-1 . CASSFMEATYEQYF TGCGCCAGCAGCTTTATGGAGGCCACCTACGAGCAGTACTTC
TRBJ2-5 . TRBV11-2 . CASSLAGEVTQYF TGTGCCAGCAGCTTAGCGGGAGAGGTGACCCAGTACTTC
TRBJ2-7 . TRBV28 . CASSVYSLGPDYEQYF TGTGCCAGCAGCGTCTACTCATTGGGGCCGGACTACGAGCAGTACTTC
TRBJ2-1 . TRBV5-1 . CASSPGASRNNEQFF TGCGCCAGCAGCCCCGGGGCTAGCCGAAACAATGAGCAGTTCTTC
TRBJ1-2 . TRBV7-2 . CASSLRAKSYGYTF TGTGCCAGCAGCCTAAGAGCCAAATCCTATGGCTACACCTTC
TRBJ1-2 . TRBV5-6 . CASSLPGGVHGYTF TGTGCCAGCAGCTTACCAGGTGGGGTTCATGGCTACACCTTC
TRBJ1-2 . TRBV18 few CASSPPGLFIENYGYTF TGTGCCAGCTCACCGCCGGGGCTGTTCATAGAAAACTATGGCTACACCTTC
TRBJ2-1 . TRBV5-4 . CASSLLTGGNEQFF TGTGCCAGCAGCTTGCTGACCGGGGGCAATGAGCAGTTCTTC
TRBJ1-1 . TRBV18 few CASSPRSGVDTEAFF TGTGCCAGCTCACCACGGTCAGGGGTGGACACTGAAGCTTTCTTT
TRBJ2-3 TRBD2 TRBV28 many CASSLSSYLRREGQDTQYF TGTGCCAGCAGTTTATCGTCTTATCTGCGGCGGGAGGGCCAAGATACGCAGTATTTT
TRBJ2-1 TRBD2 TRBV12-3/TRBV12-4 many CASSFAGTSGVYEQFF TGTGCCAGCAGTTTTGCCGGGACTAGCGGGGTCTATGAGCAGTTCTTC
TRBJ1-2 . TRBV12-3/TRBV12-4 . CASSIDGNYGYTF TGTGCCAGCAGTATTGACGGAAACTATGGCTACACCTTC
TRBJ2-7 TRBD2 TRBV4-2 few CASSQRLAGLSYEQYF TGTGCCAGCAGCCAGAGACTAGCGGGCCTCTCCTACGAGCAGTACTTC
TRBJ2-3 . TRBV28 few CASSLWTGSGDTQYF TGTGCCAGCAGTTTATGGACAGGTTCGGGAGATACGCAGTATTTT
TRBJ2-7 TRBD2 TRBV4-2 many CASSQSSSGGHEYEQYF TGTGCCAGCAGCCAAAGCTCGAGCGGGGGGCACGAGTACGAGCAGTACTTC